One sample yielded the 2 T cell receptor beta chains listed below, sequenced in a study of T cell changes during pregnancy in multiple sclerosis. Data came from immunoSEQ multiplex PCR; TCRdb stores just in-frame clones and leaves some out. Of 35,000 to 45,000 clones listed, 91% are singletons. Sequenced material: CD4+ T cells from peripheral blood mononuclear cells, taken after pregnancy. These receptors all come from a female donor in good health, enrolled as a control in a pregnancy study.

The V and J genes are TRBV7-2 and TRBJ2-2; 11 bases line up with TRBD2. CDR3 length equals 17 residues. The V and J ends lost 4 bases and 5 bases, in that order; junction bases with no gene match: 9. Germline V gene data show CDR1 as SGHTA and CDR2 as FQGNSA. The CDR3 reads CASSWGLAALRTGELFF. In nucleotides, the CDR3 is TGTGCCAGCAGCTGGGGACTAGCGGCCTTACGGACCGGGGAGCTGTTTTTT.

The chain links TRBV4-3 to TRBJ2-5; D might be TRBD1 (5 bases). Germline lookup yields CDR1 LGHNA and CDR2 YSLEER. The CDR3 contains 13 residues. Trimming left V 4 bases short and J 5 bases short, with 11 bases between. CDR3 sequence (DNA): TGCGCCAGCAGCCTAGGGGTGGAGGAGACCCAGTACTTC. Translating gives CASSLGVEETQYF.